What follows describes a single T cell receptor beta chain. In this sample, this clonotype turned up many times. Its binding antigen is unknown. No clone much larger than this one lies a single base away; base qualities are absent. The sample originates from a study of regulatory T cells in long-lasting Graves disease (dated by TCRdb to about 2021). Background on the whole study: Newly diagnosed Graves' disease patients had taken antithyroid drugs for less than 3 months. Patients with persistent Graves' disease were compared with patients with newly diagnosed Graves' disease using TCR sequencing and RNA sequencing of peripheral blood. The study was conducted in China and was registered as a clinical trial. A total of 35 or so samples underwent TCR sequencing: some 13 from persistent and some 20 from newly diagnosed Graves' disease patients.

Results the study describes overall, beyond this receptor: Only the TCR beta chain was sequenced and analyzed. A larger number of public clonotypes was shared among persistent patients (approximately 2,500) than among newly diagnosed patients (around 970). The authors noted that the small sample size was a limitation that may lower accuracy. Peripheral blood alone was examined, since thyroid tissue, which constituted the primary lesion, could not be accessed. Preferential use of TRBV28, TRBJ1-2 and TRBJ2-5 was observed in persistent disease, whereas TRBV20-1 and TRBJ2-1 were favored in newly diagnosed disease. Compared with newly diagnosed patients, persistent Graves' disease patients had lower TCR Shannon entropy and fewer highly expanded clones, which suggests clonal expansion.

The library was produced with multiplex PCR. Sequencer: Illumina HiSeq 4000. To build TCR beta libraries, CDR3 regions were amplified by Arm-PCR using iRepertoire HTBI primers. Before sequencing, the PCR products underwent gel purification. The source study handled its data this way. Gene usage analysis of CDR3 amino acid clonotypes relied on the 55 to 80 TRBV and about 13 TRBJ segments identified across samples. Filtered high-quality paired reads were merged into contigs using COPE and FqMerger. BLAST was used to align contigs to the IMGT TRBV, TRBD and TRBJ reference genes, and CDR3 was defined following IMGT. Any clonotype with a frequency above 0.1% was classified as a highly expanded clone. Repertoire diversity was measured by Shannon entropy, and V-J evenness by the Gini coefficient. Clonotypes shared by more than one individual were considered public. TCRdb took the public reads, trimmed them with fastp at Q25, ran MiXCR for clone calling and kept in-frame beta chains. Each CDR3 protein gets just one entry, which takes the most common genes and DNA from the rows behind it. It is TCRdb's table, rather than the study itself, that gives the V and J calls and clone size. Recorded for this sample are around 400,000 distinct CDR3 sequences; approximately 12% of them occurred a single time. About 20% of the sample lies in the top ten.

Taken with the paper, the label for time point translates to: newly diagnosed GD, antithyroid drugs for less than 3 months. For both TCR sequencing and RNA sequencing, RNA was extracted from PBMCs in TRIzol. Graves' disease was diagnosed according to American Thyroid Association guidelines. Recruitment of patients was carried out at an endocrinology department in Xi'an, China. Each patient gave approximately 10 milliliters of peripheral blood, collected in an EDTA anticoagulant tube. Ficoll Paque Plus density gradient separation was used to isolate PBMCs, and no additional T cell sorting was done. RNA quality was checked with an Agilent 2100 Bioanalyzer and agarose gel, and concentration with a NanoDrop 2000. As encoded in the germline V gene, CDR1 is ENHRY while CDR2 is SYGVKD. V has 5 bases trimmed and J has 5 bases trimmed; junction bases matching no gene number 0. Counted from cysteine to valine, this CDR3 has 11 amino acids. Of the read, only the CDR3 DNA is kept; its 33 bases are in frame from base 1.

These sequences were also reported in another study, on T cells in Graves' hyperthyroidism and ophthalmopathy. Looking at the second paper: A patient counted as having stable Graves' hyperthyroidism if no progression to ophthalmopathy occurred over 18 months of follow-up. Hyperthyroidism patients were aged 18 to 65 years and newly diagnosed, with disease duration of less than 2 months. Any patient with an uncontrolled infection, another autoimmune disease, pregnancy or lactation was excluded. Diagnoses relied on clinical symptoms, serum thyroxine and TRAb, thyroid ultrasound and orbital computed tomography. The TCR CDR3 was subjected to a first round of RT-PCR using the HTBI primer set and the Qiagen OneStep RT-PCR kit. Most expanded thyroid clonotypes (frequency above 0.001) were also detected in blood, a finding suggesting that blood repertoires may reflect thyroid immune responses. In cross-validation, a model built on a 13 V-J signature told ophthalmopathy apart from stable hyperthyroidism with less than 90% sensitivity and about 81% specificity, and in testing the same model reached 80%/75%. In validation, the model predicted progression to ophthalmopathy with 55% to 71% sensitivity and less than 80% specificity, a median of about 6.7 months before onset. A discovery cohort of approximately 100 patients, approximately 45 with Graves' ophthalmopathy and 55 to 60 with stable Graves' hyperthyroidism, was used to find distinguishing TCR V-J signatures. Prospective prediction of ophthalmopathy was tested in an independent validation cohort consisting of 18 hyperthyroidism patients and 15 to 17 patients who later progressed to ophthalmopathy. The approximately 100 discovery patients were divided at random into training and test sets in a 7:3 ratio. In addition, the study compared T-cell repertoires in thyroid tissue and in blood from several Graves' hyperthyroidism patients. Once sampling was done, hyperthyroidism patients were given methimazole at a starting dose of 30 mg daily, whereas ophthalmopathy patients were given high-dose intravenous methylprednisolone. Libraries were constructed in a second round of multiplex PCR, after which size selection and purification were performed. Paired-end sequencing of the libraries was performed with 100 bp reads on an Illumina HiSeq2000. SOAPnuke was used to process the raw data, removing reads that contained adapters or uncalled bases, had a mean Phred below 15, or lacked an exact match to the constant primer or identifier. High-quality paired reads were merged with COPE v1.2.5, and unique nucleotide sequences were defined as clonotypes. MiTCR v1.1 was used to align clonotypes to the IMGT TRBV, TRBD and TRBJ reference segments. The analysis included only V-J combinations with a frequency above 0.0001, which together covered approximately 99% of the repertoires. A TCS score was defined as the ratio of F50 (clonal expansion) to E x V (chaos), with BLOSUM62-based TCRdist applied between CDR3 peptides within each V-J. Welch's t-statistics and random forest reduced approximately 520 V-J features to 13, which were used in a naive Bayes classifier (R e1071). No statistical method was used to set the sample size in advance, and investigators knew the group allocation. The paper reports TCR Vbeta CDR3 sequencing of 140 or so peripheral blood samples: approximately 41 ophthalmopathy, about 75 hyperthyroidism and approximately 17 progressor patients.

The receptor comes from a woman between 18 and 30 years old with Graves disease. Donor details come from another sample of the same person, matched by shared clones. The sequence is built from TRBV10-3 and TRBJ2-7; the junction holds 7 bases that match TRBD1. The source was peripheral blood mononuclear cells (PBMCs), collected at new diagnosis, from a patient treated with antithyroid drugs. The CDR3 reads CAISTGDEQYV. The DNA reads as follows: TGTGCCATCAGTACAGGGGACGAGCAGTACGTC.